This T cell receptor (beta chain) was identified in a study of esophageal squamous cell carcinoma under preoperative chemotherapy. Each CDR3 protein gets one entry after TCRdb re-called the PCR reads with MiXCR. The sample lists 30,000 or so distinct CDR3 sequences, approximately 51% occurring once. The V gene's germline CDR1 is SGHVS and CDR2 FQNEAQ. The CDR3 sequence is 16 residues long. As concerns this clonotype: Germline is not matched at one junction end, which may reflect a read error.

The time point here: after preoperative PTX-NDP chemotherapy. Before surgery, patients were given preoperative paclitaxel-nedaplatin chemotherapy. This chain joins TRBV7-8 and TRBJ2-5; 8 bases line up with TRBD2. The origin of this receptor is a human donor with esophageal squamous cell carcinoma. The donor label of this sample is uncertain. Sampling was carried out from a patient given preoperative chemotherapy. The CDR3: CASGGLGGGPHETQYF. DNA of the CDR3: TGTGCCAGCGGGGGCCTCGGGGGGGGGCCCCATGAGACGCAGTATTTC. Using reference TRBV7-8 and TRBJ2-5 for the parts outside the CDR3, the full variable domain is GAGVSQSPRYKVAKRGQDVALRCDPISGHVSLFWYQQALGQGPEFLTYFQNEAQLDKSGLPSDRFFAERPEGSVSTLKIQRTQQEDSAVYLCASGGLGGGPHETQYFGPGTRLLVL.